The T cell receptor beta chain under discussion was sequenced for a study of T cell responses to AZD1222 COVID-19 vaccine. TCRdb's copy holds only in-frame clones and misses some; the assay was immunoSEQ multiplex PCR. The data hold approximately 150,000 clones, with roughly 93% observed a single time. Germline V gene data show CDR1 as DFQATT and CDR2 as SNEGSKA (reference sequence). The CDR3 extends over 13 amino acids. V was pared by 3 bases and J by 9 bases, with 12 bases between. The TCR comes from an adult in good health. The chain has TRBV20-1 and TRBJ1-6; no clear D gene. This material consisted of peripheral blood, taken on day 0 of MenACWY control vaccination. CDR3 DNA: TGCAGTGCTAGTGCCAACCTGATTTCACCCCTCCACTTT. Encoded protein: CSASANLISPLHF.